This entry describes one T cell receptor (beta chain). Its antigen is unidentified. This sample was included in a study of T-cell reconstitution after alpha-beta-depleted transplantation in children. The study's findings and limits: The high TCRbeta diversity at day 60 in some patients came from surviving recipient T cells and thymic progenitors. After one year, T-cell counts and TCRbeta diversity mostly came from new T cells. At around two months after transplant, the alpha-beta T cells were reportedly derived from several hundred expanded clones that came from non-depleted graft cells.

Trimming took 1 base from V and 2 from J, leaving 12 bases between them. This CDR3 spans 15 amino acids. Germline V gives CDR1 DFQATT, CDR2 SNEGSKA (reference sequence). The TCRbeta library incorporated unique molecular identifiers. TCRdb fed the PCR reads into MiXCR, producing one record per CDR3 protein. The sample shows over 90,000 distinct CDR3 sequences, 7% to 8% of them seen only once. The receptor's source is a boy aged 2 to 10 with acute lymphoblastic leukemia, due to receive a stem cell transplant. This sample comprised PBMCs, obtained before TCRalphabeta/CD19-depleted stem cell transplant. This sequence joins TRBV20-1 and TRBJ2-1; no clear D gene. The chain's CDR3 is CSARVMSLTYNEQFF. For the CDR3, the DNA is TGCAGTGCTAGAGTCATGAGCCTTACCTACAATGAGCAGTTCTTC.